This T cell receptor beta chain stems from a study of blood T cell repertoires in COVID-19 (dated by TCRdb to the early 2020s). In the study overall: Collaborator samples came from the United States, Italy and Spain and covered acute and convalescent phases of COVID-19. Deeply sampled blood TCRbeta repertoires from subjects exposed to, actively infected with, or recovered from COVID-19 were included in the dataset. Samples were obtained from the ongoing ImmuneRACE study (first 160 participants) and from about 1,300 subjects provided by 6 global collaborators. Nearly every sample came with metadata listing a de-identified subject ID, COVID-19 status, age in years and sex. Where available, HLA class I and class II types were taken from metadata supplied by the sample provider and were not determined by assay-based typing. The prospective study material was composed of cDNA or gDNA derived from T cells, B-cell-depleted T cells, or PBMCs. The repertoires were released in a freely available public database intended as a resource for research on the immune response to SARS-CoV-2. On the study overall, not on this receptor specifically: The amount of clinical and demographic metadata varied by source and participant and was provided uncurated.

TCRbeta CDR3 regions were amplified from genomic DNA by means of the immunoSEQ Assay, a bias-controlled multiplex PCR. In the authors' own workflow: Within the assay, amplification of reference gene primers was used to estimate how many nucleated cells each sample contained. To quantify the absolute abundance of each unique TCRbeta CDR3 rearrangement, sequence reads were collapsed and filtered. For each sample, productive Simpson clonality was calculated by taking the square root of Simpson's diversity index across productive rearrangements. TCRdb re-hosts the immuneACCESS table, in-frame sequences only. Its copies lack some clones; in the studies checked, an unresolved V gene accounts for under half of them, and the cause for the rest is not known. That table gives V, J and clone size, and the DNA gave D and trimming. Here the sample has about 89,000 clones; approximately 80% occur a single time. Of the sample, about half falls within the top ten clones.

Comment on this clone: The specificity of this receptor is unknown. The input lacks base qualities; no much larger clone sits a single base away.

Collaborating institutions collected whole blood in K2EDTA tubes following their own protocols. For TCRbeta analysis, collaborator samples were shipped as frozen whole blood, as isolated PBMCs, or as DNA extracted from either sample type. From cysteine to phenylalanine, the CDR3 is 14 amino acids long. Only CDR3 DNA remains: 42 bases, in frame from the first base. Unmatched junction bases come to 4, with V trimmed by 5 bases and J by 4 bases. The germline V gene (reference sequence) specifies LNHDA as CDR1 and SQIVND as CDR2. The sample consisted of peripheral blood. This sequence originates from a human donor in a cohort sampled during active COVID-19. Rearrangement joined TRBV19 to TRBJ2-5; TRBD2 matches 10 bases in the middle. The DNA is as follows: TGTGCCAGTAGTGGAAGACTAGCGGGAGAGACCCAGTACTTC. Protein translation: CASSGRLAGETQYF.